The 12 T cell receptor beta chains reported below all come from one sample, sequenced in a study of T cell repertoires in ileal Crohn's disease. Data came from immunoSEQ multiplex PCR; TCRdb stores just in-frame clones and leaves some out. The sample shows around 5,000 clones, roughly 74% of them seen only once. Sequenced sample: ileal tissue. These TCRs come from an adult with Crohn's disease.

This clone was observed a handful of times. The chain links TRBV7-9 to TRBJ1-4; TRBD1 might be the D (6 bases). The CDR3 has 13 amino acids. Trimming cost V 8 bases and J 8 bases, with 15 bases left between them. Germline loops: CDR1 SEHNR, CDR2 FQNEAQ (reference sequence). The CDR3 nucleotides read TGTGCCAGCTCTCGTTGGGGGCGAGAAAAACTGTTTTTT. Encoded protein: CASSRWGREKLFF.

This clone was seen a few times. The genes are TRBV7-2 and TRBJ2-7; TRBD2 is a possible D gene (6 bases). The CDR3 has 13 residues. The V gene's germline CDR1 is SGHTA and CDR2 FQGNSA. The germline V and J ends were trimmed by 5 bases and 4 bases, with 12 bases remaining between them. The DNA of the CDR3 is TGTGCCAGCAGCCGCGGACTAACGTACGAGCAGTACTTC. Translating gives CASSRGLTYEQYF.

The CDR3 DNA reads as TGTGCCAGCAGTCCGAATCGGGACAGGGGACCCAACACCTTC. Amino acid sequence: CASSPNRDRGPNTF. The V call is TRBV6-5, the J call TRBJ1-2; 10 bases match TRBD1. V lost 5 bases to trimming and J lost 12 bases; unmatched junction nucleotides: 12. Looked up from germline, CDR1 is MNHEY and CDR2 is SVGAGI. This CDR3 comprises 14 residues.

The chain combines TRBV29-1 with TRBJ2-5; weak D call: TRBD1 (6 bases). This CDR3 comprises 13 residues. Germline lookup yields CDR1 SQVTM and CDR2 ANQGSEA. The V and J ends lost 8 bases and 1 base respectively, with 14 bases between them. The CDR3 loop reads CSTTKGGQETQYF. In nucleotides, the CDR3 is TGCAGCACAACAAAAGGGGGCCAAGAGACCCAGTACTTC.

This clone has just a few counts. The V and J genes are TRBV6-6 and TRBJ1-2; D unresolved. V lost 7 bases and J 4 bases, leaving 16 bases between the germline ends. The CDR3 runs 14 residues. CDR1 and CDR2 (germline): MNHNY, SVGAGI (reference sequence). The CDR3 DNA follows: TGTGCCAGCAAAAAGATTGAGGAAGTCTATGGCTACACCTTC. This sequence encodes CASKKIEEVYGYTF.

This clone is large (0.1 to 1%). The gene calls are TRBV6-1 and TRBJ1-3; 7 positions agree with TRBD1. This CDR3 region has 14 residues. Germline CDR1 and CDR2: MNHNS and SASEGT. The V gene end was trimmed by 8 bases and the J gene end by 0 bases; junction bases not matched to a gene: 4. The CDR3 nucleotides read TGTGCCAGCGGAGGACAGGCCTCTGGAAACACCATATATTTT. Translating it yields CASGGQASGNTIYF.

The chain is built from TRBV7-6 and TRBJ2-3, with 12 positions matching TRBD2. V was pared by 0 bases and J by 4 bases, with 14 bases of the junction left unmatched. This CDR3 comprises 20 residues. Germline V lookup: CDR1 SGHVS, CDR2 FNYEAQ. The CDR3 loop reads CASSLADLAGGPWGADTQYF. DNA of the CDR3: TGTGCCAGCAGCTTAGCCGACCTAGCGGGAGGGCCGTGGGGCGCAGATACGCAGTATTTT. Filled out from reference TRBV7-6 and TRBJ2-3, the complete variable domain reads GAGVSQSPRYKVTKRGQDVALRCDPISGHVSLYWYRQALGQGPEFLTYFNYEAQQDKSGLPNDRFSAERPEGSISTLTIQRTEQRDSAMYRCASSLADLAGGPWGADTQYFGPGTRLTVL.

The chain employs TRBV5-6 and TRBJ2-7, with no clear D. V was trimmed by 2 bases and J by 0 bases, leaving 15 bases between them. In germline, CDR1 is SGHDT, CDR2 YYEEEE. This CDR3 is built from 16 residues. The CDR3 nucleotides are TGTGCCAGCAGCTTTTTTGTCCTTGCGGACTCCTACGAGCAGTACTTC. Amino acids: CASSFFVLADSYEQYF.

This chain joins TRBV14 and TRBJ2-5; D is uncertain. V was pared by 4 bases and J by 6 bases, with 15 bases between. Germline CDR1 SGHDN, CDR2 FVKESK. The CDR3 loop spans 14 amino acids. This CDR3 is CASSPTVSPQTQYF. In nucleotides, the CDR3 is TGTGCCAGCAGCCCGACCGTTAGCCCGCAGACCCAGTACTTC.

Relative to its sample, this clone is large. The CDR3 nucleotides are TGTGCCTGGAGTGATCAGGGGGCAAGAGGAAACACCATATATTTT. Encoded protein: CAWSDQGARGNTIYF. V is TRBV30 and J is TRBJ1-3, with 8 nucleotides matching TRBD1. V was clipped by 1 base and J by 4 bases; unmatched bases: 6. Germline-derived CDR1 and CDR2 are GTSNPN and SVGIG (reference sequence). The CDR3 covers 15 residues.

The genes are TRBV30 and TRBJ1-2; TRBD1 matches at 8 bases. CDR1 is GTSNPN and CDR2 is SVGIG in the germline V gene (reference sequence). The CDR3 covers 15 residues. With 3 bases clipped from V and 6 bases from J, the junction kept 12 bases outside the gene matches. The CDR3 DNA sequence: TGTGCCTGGAGGGCCCCTGGCAGGGGGCACGATGGCTACACCTTC. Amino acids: CAWRAPGRGHDGYTF.

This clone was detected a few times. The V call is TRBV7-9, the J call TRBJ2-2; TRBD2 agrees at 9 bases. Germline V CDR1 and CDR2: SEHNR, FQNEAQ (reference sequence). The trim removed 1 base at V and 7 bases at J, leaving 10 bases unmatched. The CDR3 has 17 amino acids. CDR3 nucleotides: TGTGCCAGCAGCTTAGAAAGCGGGGGGTATGCGAACGGGGAGCTGTTTTTT. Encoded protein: CASSLESGGYANGELFF.